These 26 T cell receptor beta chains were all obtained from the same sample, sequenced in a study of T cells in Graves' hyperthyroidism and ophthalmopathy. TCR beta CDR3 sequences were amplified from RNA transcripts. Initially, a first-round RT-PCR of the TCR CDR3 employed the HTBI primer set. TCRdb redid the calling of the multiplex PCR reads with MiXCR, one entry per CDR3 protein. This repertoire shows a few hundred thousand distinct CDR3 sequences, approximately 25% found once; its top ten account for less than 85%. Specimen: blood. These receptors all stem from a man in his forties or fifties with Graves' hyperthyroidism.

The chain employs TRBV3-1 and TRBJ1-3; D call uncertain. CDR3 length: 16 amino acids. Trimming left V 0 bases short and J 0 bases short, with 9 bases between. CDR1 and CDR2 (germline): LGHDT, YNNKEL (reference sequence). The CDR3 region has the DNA TGTGCCAGCAGCCAAGAAGGTCCGAGCTCTGGAAACACCATATATTTT. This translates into CASSQEGPSSGNTIYF. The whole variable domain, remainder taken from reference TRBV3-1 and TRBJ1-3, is DTAVSQTPKYLVTQMGNDKSIKCEQNLGHDTMYWYKQDSKKFLKIMFSYNNKELIINETVPNRFSPKSPDKAHLNLHINSLELGDSAVYFCASSQEGPSSGNTIYFGEGSWLTVV.

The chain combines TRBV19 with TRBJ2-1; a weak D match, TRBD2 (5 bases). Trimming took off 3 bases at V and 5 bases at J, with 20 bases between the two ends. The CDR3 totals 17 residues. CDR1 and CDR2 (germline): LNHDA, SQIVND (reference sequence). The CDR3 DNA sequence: TGTGCCAGTAGTATTAGGGCCGGGAATCAATTTCACAATGAGCAGTTCTTC. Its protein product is CASSIRAGNQFHNEQFF. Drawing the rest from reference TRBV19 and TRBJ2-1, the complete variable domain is DGGITQSPKYLFRKEGQNVTLSCEQNLNHDAMYWYRQDPGQGLRLIYYSQIVNDFQKGDIAEGYSVSREKKESFPLTVTSAQKNPTAFYLCASSIRAGNQFHNEQFFGPGTRLTVL.

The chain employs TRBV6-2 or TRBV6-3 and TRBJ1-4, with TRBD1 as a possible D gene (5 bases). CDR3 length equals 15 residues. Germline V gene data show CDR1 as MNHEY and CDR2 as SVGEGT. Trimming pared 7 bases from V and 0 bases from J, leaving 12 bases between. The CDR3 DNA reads TGTGCCAGCAAGCCAGGACATTCAACTAATGAAAAACTGTTTTTT. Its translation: CASKPGHSTNEKLFF.

This CDR3 reads CASSFGVANEKLFF. CDR3 nucleotides: TGTGCCAGCAGCTTCGGGGTCGCAAATGAAAAACTGTTTTTT. The chain employs TRBV7-3 and TRBJ1-4; no firm D call. The germline CDR1 and CDR2 sequences are SGHTA and FQGTGA. The CDR3 loop spans 14 amino acids. With 3 bases removed from V and 5 bases from J, the gap between germline ends came to 10 bases.

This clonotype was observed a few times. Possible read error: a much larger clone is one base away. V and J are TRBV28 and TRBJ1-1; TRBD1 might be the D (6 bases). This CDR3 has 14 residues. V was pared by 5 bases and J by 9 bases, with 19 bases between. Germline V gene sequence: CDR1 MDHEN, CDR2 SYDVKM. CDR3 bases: TGTGCCAGCAGTCCCTTTCACAGGGTCTCCAAAGCTTTCTTT. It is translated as CASSPFHRVSKAFF.

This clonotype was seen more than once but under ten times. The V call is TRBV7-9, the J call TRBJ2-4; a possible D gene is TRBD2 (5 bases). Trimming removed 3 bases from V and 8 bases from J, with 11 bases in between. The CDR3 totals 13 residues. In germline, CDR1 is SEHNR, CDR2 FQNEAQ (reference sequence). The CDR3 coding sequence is TGTGCCAGCAGCTTCTACGGGGAAGACATTCAGTACTTC. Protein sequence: CASSFYGEDIQYF.

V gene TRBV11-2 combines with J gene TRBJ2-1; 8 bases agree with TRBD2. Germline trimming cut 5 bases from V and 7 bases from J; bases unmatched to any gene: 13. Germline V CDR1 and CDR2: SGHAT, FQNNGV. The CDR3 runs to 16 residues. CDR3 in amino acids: CASSPGEGLVLNEQFF. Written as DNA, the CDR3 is TGTGCCAGCAGCCCTGGGGAGGGACTAGTTCTAAATGAGCAGTTCTTC.

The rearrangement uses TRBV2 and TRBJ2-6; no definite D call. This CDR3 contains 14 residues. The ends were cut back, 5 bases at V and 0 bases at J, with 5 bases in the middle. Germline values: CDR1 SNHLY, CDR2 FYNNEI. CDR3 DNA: TGTGCCAGCAGTTTCCTCTCTGGGGCCAACGTCCTGACTTTC. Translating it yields CASSFLSGANVLTF.

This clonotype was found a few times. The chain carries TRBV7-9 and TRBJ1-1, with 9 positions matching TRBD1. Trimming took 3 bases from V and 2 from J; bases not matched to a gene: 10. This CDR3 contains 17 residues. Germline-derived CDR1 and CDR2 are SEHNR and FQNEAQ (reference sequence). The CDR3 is CASSFQPGQGPNTEAFF. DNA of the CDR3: TGTGCCAGCAGCTTCCAACCGGGACAGGGACCTAACACTGAAGCTTTCTTT.

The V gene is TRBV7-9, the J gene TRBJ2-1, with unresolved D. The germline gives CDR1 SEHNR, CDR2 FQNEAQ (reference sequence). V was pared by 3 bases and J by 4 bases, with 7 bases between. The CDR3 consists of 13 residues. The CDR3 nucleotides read TGTGCCAGCAGCTTCGTGGAGTACAATGAGCAGTTCTTC. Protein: CASSFVEYNEQFF.

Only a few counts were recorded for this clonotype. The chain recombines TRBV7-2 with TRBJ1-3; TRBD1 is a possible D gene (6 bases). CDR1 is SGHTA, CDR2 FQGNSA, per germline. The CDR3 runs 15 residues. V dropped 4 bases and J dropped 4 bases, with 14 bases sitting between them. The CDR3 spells CASSSAPGAGNTIYF. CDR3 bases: TGTGCCAGCAGCTCCGCGCCGGGGGCGGGAAACACCATATATTTT.

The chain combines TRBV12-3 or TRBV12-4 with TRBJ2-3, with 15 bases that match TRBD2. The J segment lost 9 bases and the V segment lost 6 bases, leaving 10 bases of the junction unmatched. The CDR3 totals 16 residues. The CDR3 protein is CASSRGTSGRQTTQYF. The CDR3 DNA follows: TGTGCCAGCAGCCGCGGGACTAGCGGGAGGCAAACCACGCAGTATTTT.

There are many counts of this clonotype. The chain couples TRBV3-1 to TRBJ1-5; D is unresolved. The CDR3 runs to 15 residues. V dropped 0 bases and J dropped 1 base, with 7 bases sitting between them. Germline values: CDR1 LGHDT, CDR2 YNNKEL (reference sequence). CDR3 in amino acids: CASSQDWASNQPQHF. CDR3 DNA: TGTGCCAGCAGCCAAGATTGGGCAAGCAATCAGCCCCAGCATTTT.

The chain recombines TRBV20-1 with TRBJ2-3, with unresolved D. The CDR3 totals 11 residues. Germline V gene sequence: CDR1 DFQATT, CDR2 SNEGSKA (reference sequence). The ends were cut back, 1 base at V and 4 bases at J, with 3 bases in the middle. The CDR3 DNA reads TGCAGTGCTAGAGTGTCAGATACGCAGTATTTT. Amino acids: CSARVSDTQYF.

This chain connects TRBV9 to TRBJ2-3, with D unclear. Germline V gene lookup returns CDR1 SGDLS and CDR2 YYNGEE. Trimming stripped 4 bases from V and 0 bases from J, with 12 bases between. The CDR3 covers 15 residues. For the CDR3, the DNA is TGTGCCAGCAGCTCTACTACTTCCAGCACAGATACGCAGTATTTT. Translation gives CASSSTTSSTDTQYF. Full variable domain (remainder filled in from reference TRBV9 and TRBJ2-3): DSGVTQTPKHLITATGQRVTLRCSPRSGDLSVYWYQQSLDQGLQFLIQYYNGEERAKGNILERFSAQQFPDLHSELNLSSLELGDSALYFCASSSTTSSTDTQYFGPGTRLTVL.

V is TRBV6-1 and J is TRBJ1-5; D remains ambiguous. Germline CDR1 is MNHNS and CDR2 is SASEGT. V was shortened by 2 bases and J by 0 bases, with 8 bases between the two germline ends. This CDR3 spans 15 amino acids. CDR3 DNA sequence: TGTGCCAGCAGTGAATATCGCTTTAGCAATCAGCCCCAGCATTTT. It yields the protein CASSEYRFSNQPQHF.

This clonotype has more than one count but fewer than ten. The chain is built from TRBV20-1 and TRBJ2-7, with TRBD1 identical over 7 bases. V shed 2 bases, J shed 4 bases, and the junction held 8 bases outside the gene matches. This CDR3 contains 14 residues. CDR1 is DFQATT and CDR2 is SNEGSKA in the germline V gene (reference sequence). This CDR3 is CSARPRDSYYEQYF. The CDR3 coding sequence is TGCAGTGCTAGACCCCGGGACAGCTATTACGAGCAGTACTTC.

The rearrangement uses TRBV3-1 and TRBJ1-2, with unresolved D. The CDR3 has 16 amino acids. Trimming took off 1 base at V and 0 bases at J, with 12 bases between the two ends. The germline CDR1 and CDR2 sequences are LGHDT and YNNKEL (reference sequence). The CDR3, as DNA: TGTGCCAGCAGCCAAGGAGCGGCAGGAGCTAACTATGGCTACACCTTC. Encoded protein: CASSQGAAGANYGYTF.

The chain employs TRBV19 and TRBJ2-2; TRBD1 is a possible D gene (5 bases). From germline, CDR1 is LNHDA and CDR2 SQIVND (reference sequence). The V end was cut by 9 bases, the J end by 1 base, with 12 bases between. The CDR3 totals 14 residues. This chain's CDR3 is CASDMGQNTGELFF. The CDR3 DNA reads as TGTGCCAGCGATATGGGGCAGAACACCGGGGAGCTGTTTTTT.

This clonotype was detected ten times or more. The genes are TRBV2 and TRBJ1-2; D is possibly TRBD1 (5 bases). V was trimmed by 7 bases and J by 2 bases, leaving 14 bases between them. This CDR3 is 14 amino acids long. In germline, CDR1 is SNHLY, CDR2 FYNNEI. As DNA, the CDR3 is TGTGCCAGCACCAAAGGCAGGGAAAACTATGGCTACACCTTC. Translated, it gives CASTKGRENYGYTF.

CDR3 region: CASSQEGLAGGEQFF. In nucleotides, the CDR3 is TGCGCCAGCAGCCAAGAGGGGCTAGCGGGAGGGGAGCAGTTCTTC. V and J are TRBV4-1 and TRBJ2-1, with 12 bases identical to TRBD2. The CDR3 has 15 amino acids. V was clipped by 0 bases and J by 10 bases; unmatched bases: 4. In germline, CDR1 is MGHRA, CDR2 YSYEKL.

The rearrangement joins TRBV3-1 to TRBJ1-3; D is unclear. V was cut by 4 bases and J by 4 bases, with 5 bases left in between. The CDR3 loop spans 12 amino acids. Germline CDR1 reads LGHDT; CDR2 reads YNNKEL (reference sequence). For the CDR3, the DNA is TGTGCCAGCAGCCCCAGGGGAAACACCATATATTTT. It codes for CASSPRGNTIYF. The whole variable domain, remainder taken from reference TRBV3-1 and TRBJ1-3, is DTAVSQTPKYLVTQMGNDKSIKCEQNLGHDTMYWYKQDSKKFLKIMFSYNNKELIINETVPNRFSPKSPDKAHLNLHINSLELGDSAVYFCASSPRGNTIYFGEGSWLTVV.

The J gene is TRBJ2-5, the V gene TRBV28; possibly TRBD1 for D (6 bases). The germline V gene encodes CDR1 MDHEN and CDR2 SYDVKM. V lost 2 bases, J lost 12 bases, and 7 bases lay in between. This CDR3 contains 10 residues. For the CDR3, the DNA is TGTGCCAGCAGTTTACGGACAGAGTACTTC. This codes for CASSLRTEYF.

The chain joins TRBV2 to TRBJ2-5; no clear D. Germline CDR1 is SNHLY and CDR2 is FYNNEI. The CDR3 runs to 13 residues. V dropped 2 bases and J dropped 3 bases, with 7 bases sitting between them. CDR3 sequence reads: CASSERVEETQYF. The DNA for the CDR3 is TGTGCCAGCAGTGAAAGAGTGGAAGAGACCCAGTACTTC.

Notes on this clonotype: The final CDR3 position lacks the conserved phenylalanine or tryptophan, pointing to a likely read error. The CDR3, as DNA: TGTGCCAGCAGCTCCGGGGGGGAGACCCAGTACCTC. Translation gives CASSSGGETQYL. J is TRBJ2-5 and V is TRBV7-3; 7 bases match TRBD2. Germline lookup yields CDR1 SGHTA and CDR2 FQGTGA. V dropped 4 bases and J dropped 5; count of bases not matched to a gene: 1. There are 12 residues in the CDR3.

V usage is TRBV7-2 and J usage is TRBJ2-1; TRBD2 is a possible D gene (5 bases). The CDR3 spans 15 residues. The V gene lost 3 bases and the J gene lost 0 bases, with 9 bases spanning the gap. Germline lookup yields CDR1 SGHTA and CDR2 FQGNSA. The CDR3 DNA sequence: TGTGCCAGCAGCTTGGGAGTCATCTCCTACAATGAGCAGTTCTTC. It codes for CASSLGVISYNEQFF.